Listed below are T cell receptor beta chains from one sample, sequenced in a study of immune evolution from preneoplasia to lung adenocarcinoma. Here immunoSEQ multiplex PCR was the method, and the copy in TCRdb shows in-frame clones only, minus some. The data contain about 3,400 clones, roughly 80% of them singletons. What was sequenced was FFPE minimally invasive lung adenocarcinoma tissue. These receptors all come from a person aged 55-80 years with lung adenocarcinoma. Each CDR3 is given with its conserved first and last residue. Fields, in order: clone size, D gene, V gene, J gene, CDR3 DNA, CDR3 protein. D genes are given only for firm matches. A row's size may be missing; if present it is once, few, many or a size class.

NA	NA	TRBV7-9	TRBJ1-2	TGTGCCAGCAGCCCCCCCTGGGGGAGCTATGGCTACACCTTC	CASSPPWGSYGYTF
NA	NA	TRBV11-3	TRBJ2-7	TGTGCCAGCAGCTTAGGGACCTGGACAGACGAGCAGTACTTC	CASSLGTWTDEQYF
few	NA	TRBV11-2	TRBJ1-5	TGTGCCAGCAGCCCGACAGGATCGGATCAGCCCCAGCATTTT	CASSPTGSDQPQHF
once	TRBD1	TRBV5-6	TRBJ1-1	TGTGCCAGCAGCTTGGGACAGGGTTACAGTGAAGCTTTCTTT	CASSLGQGYSEAFF
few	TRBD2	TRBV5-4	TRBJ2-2	TGTGCCAGCAGCCCTCTAGCGGGATTGACCGGGGAGCTGTTTTTT	CASSPLAGLTGELFF
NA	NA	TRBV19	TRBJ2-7	TGTGCCAGTAGTTCTTATACAGATACCTACGAGCAGTACTTC	CASSSYTDTYEQYF
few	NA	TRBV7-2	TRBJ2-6	TGTGCCAGCAGCTTAGTGGCAGGGAGCGCTGGGGCCAACGTCCTGACTTTC	CASSLVAGSAGANVLTF
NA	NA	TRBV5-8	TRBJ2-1	TGTGCCAGCAGCTTTAACGGGAATGAGCAGTTCTTC	CASSFNGNEQFF
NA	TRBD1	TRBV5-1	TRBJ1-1	TGCGCCAGCAGTTGGACAGGGGATAACATGAACACTGAAGCTTTCTTT	CASSWTGDNMNTEAFF
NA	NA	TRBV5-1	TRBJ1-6	TGCGCCAGCAGCTTGGCCTCATGGTTACCCTATAATTCACCCCTCCACTTT	CASSLASWLPYNSPLHF
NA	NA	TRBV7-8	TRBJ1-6	TGTGCCAGCAGCTTAGAGGCGCAGACAAATTCACCCCTCCACTTT	CASSLEAQTNSPLHF
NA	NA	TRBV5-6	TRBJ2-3	TGTGCCAGCAGCTTTCGGGGTGGGGCCCCAGATACGCAGTATTTT	CASSFRGGAPDTQYF
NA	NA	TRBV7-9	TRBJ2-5	TGTGCCAGCAGACCCGACAGTAATGGGGAGCAGTACTTC	CASRPDSNGEQYF
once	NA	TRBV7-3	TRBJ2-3	TGTGCCAGCAGCCCAATCCCAGATACGCAGTATTTT	CASSPIPDTQYF
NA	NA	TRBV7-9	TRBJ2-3	TGTGCCAGCAGCTTAATGTCAGATTTCACAGATACGCAGTATTTT	CASSLMSDFTDTQYF
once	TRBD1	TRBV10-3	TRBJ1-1	TGTGCCATCAGTGACCCTCTACAGGGGCAGGGGGCTGAAGCTTTCTTT	CAISDPLQGQGAEAFF
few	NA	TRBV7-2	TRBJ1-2	TGTGCCAGCAGCCCGGACACGAACTATGGCTACACCTTC	CASSPDTNYGYTF
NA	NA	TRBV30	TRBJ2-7	TGTGCTTGGAGTATCTCCGGGACACTTCCCTACGAGCAGTACTTC	CAWSISGTLPYEQYF
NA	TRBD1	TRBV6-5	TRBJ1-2	TGTGCCAGCAGGGGGACAGGGGATGGCTACACCTTC	CASRGTGDGYTF
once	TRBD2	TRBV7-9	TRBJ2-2	TGTGCCAGCAGCCTTCTAGCGGACACCGGGGAGCTGTTTTTT	CASSLLADTGELFF
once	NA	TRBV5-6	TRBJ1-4	TGTGCCAGCAGCTTTTTGGCTGATGAAAAACTGTTTTTT	CASSFLADEKLFF
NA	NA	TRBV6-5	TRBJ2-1	TGTGCCAGCAGTTACTCCGGGCACCCCGAGCAGTTCTTC	CASSYSGHPEQFF
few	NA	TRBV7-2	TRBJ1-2	TGTGCCAGCAGCTTATACGGGGCTAACTATGGCTACACCTTC	CASSLYGANYGYTF
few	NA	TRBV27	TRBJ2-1	TGTGCCAGCAGACTGTACGGGGGAAGCAATGAGCAGTTCTTC	CASRLYGGSNEQFF
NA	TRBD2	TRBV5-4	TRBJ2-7	TGTGCCAGCAGCCGGACTAGCGGGGTAACGTACGAGCAGTACTTC	CASSRTSGVTYEQYF
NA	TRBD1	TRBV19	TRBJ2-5	TGTGCCAGTAGTATAGCTCCGGGACAGGGTCCAGAGACCCAGTACTTC	CASSIAPGQGPETQYF
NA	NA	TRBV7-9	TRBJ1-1	TGTGCCAGCAGCTTAGAGGGGGGAACTGAAGCTTTCTTT	CASSLEGGTEAFF
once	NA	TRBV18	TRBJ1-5	TGTGCCAGCTCACCTCCCCCCGCCGCAGGGGCTTATAATCAGCCCCAGCATTTT	CASSPPPAAGAYNQPQHF
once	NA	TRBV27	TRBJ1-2	TGTGCCAGCAGTGGGACCGCCGCTCCGGAGGGCTACACCTTC	CASSGTAAPEGYTF
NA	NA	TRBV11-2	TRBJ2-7	TGTGCCAGCAGCCATGGGACCCCCTTTCGCTACGAGCAGTACTTC	CASSHGTPFRYEQYF
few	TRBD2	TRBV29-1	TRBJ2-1	TGCAGCGTTCTCCCCTATTTGACTAGCGGAGACAATGAGCAGTTCTTC	CSVLPYLTSGDNEQFF
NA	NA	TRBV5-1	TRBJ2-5	TGCGCCAGCAGGCCTGCCCAGGCCCAAGAGACCCAGTACTTC	CASRPAQAQETQYF
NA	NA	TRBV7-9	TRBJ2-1	TGTGCCAGCAGCAAAACCGGGATCGAGCAGTTCTTC	CASSKTGIEQFF
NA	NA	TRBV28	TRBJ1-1	TGTGCCAGCAGTGAGGGGGGCTTGGGCACTGAAGCTTTCTTT	CASSEGGLGTEAFF
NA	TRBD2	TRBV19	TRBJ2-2	TGTGCCAGTCGGGGGGGGGCGAACACCGGGGAGCTGTTTTTT	CASRGGANTGELFF
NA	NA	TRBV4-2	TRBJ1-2	TGTGCCAGCAGCCAAGCTGGGGCCACAAGTTATGGCTACACCTTC	CASSQAGATSYGYTF
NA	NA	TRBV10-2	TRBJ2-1	TGCGCCAGCAGTGAGTCAGTGTTTGAGCAGTTCTTC	CASSESVFEQFF
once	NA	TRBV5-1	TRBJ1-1	TGCGCCAGCAGCTTGGCCGGGACCAACACTGAAGCTTTCTTT	CASSLAGTNTEAFF
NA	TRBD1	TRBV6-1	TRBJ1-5	TGTGCCACAGGACAGGGGTGGGATCAGCCCCAGCATTTT	CATGQGWDQPQHF
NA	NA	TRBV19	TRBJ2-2	TGTGCCAGTAGTATTATAGTCACCGGGGAGCTGTTTTTT	CASSIIVTGELFF
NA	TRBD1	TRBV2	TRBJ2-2	TGTGCCAGCAAGGGACAGGCGAACACCGGGGAGCTGTTTTTT	CASKGQANTGELFF
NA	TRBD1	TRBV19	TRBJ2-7	TGTGCCAGTAGTCCGGGACAGGGAAGAAGGATCTCCTACGAGCAGTACTTC	CASSPGQGRRISYEQYF
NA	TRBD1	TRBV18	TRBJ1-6	TGTGCCAGCTCACGATCCCGGGACAGACTTTATTCACCCCTCCACTTT	CASSRSRDRLYSPLHF
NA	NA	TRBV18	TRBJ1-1	TGTGCCAGCTCACCTACTTCAGGGGTGTTCGCTGAAGCTTTCTTT	CASSPTSGVFAEAFF
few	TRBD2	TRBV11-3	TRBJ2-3	TGTGCCAGCAGCCTCTTGGGGGGGTTTACAGATACGCAGTATTTT	CASSLLGGFTDTQYF
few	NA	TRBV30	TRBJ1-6	TGTGCCTGGAGTGCCTGGGACGGAATAAATTCACCCCTCCACTTT	CAWSAWDGINSPLHF
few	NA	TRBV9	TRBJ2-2	TGTGCCAGCAGCGTAAGATCAGGGGATGACACCGGGGAGCTGTTTTTT	CASSVRSGDDTGELFF
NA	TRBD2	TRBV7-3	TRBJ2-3	TGTGCCAGCAGCTTAAACCTAGCGGGGGCTGATACGCAGTATTTT	CASSLNLAGADTQYF
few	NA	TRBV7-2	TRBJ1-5	TGTGCCAGCAGCTTAAGACCATCAAGGAGCAATCAGCCCCAGCATTTT	CASSLRPSRSNQPQHF
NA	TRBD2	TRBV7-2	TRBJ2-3	TGTGCCAGCACCCGGGTGGCGGGGGGGTTCACAGATACGCAGTATTTT	CASTRVAGGFTDTQYF
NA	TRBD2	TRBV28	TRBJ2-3	TGTGCCAGCAGTCAGCGGGGGAGCACAGATACGCAGTATTTT	CASSQRGSTDTQYF
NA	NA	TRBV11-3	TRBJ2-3	TGTGCCAGCAGCGCCCGTTTAGGAGGGGGGGCGGCGACAGATACGCAGTATTTT	CASSARLGGGAATDTQYF
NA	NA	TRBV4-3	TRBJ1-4	TGCGCCAGCAGCCAAGATGGAGGAACGAGTGATGAAAAACTGTTTTTT	CASSQDGGTSDEKLFF